These 8 T cell receptor beta chains share one sample of origin, sequenced in a study of OX40 agonist ivuxolimab in advanced cancers. Assay: immunoSEQ multiplex PCR; the TCRdb copy retains only in-frame clones and omits some. The repertoire holds tens of thousands of clones, with roughly four fifths as singletons. Source: CD4+ or CD8+ T cells sorted from blood, taken in a trial of the OX40 agonist ivuxolimab. Receptor source: an adult with an advanced solid tumor such as melanoma, head and neck, liver or kidney cancer.

The CDR3 is CASRASGPTDTQYF. Written as DNA, the CDR3 is TGTGCCAGCAGGGCTAGCGGTCCCACAGATACGCAGTATTTT. The chain uses TRBV2 and TRBJ2-3; 7 positions match TRBD2. V shed 6 bases, J shed 2 bases, and the junction held 5 bases outside the gene matches. Germline CDR1 reads SNHLY; CDR2 reads FYNNEI. The CDR3 is 14 residues long.

The chain recombines TRBV18 with TRBJ1-2; 7 positions agree with TRBD1. Germline-derived CDR1 and CDR2 are KGHSH and LQKENI. The CDR3 loop spans 15 amino acids. Trimming at V came to 2 bases and at J to 0 bases, leaving 3 bases not matched to a gene. In DNA, the CDR3 is TGTGCCAGCTCACCAGGGACAGATACTAACTATGGCTACACCTTC. Translated: CASSPGTDTNYGYTF.

The chain carries TRBV7-9 and TRBJ1-2, with D hard to call. CDR3 length equals 12 residues. The V end lost 5 bases, the J end lost 5 bases, and 9 bases lay between the germline ends. Germline V gene data show CDR1 as SEHNR and CDR2 as FQNEAQ (reference sequence). For the CDR3, the DNA is TGTGCCAGCAGCCCGGACGGGTATGGCTACACCTTC. Protein sequence: CASSPDGYGYTF.

The chain has TRBV6-1 and TRBJ2-3; D call uncertain. This CDR3 has 13 residues. Trimming took off 1 base at V and 7 bases at J, with 9 bases between the two ends. Germline V gives CDR1 MNHNS, CDR2 SASEGT. CDR3 bases: TGTGCCAGCAGTGAAGAGACCGCCTATACGCAGTATTTT. It yields the protein CASSEETAYTQYF.

The chain carries TRBV6-5 and TRBJ1-1; D gene uncertain. The CDR3 is 13 amino acids. Per the germline V gene, CDR1 is MNHEY and CDR2 is SVGAGI. The V end was cut by 6 bases, the J end by 1 base, with 9 bases between. CDR3 loop: CASRSPGNTEAFF. CDR3 in DNA: TGTGCCAGCAGGTCCCCGGGGAACACTGAAGCTTTCTTT.

The genes are TRBV19 and TRBJ1-2; D may be TRBD1 (6 bases). V shed 7 bases and J shed 0 bases, with 9 bases lying between them. The CDR3 is 13 amino acids. Germline CDR1 is LNHDA and CDR2 is SQIVND (reference sequence). The CDR3: CASIGQTNYGYTF. The CDR3 DNA reads TGTGCCAGTATTGGACAGACTAACTATGGCTACACCTTC.

The chain links TRBV18 to TRBJ2-7, with 8 bases lining up with TRBD1. V dropped 8 bases and J dropped 4; count of bases not matched to a gene: 10. Germline CDR1 KGHSH, CDR2 LQKENI. The CDR3 covers 14 residues. CDR3 residues: CASKPSGGGYEQYF. DNA of the CDR3: TGTGCCAGCAAGCCCTCAGGGGGCGGGTACGAGCAGTACTTC.

This rearrangement joins TRBV9 to TRBJ2-7, with 8 positions matching TRBD2. From germline, CDR1 is SGDLS and CDR2 YYNGEE. The CDR3 extends over 15 amino acids. The V and J ends lost 3 bases and 2 bases, in that order; junction bases with no gene match: 7. Here the CDR3 DNA reads TGTGCCAGCAGCGCCCGAGCGGGAGCGCCCTACGAGCAGTACTTC. Translated, it gives CASSARAGAPYEQYF.